The clone carrying this T cell receptor (beta chain) turned up a few times. The antigen remains undetermined. Cell sorting via CD45RO/CCR7/CD25/CD127/CD95/CD27 was performed to obtain CD4+ naive, central memory, regulatory and stem cell-like memory cells. This sample is part of a study of beta chain features in type 1 diabetes. Overall study context: Patients shared similar age, gender and cell yields with healthy donors.

What was sequenced were expressed TCRB transcripts, since all of the isolated RNA had been reverse transcribed. Clones were sequenced by immunoSEQ multiplex PCR, and TCRdb holds only the in-frame ones, with some missing. The data contain about 300,000 clones, about 13% of them singletons. Study outcomes and limitations: The influence of HLA type on TCRB rearrangement stayed undetermined. For Type 1 diabetes patients, all four CD4+ subsets carried TCRB CDR3s that were moderately but significantly shorter.

CDR3 length: 11 residues. Germline-derived CDR1 and CDR2 are SNHLY and FYNNEI. Trimming shortened V by 8 bases and J by 9 bases, and 13 bases separated the two germline ends. This rearrangement joins TRBV2 to TRBJ2-5; no clear D gene. The TCR sequence derives from a woman aged 18-29 years with type 1 diabetes. What was sequenced was naive CD4+ T cells from blood. This chain's CDR3 is CASQRLLPQYF. The DNA for the CDR3 is TGTGCCAGCCAAAGACTGCTTCCCCAGTACTTC. The whole variable domain, remainder taken from reference TRBV2 and TRBJ2-5, is EPEVTQTPSHQVTQMGQEVILRCVPISNHLYFYWYRQILGQKVEFLVSFYNNEISEKSEIFDDQFSVERPDGSNFTLKIRSTKLEDSAMYFCASQRLLPQYFGPGTRLLVL.